This TCR beta chain was found in a study of early T cells in non-severe SARS-CoV-2 infection. From the 5' RACE reads, TCRdb called clonotypes with MiXCR, one entry per CDR3 protein. Among some 120,000 distinct CDR3 sequences listed, more than 13% were seen once. This receptor was identified in an adult who was a healthcare worker with PCR-confirmed SARS-CoV-2 infection or an uninfected control (not recorded which). The sample taken for sequencing was whole blood.

The CDR3 DNA reads TGTGCCAGCGGCCCGGACCAAGGAAAGCAAGAGACCCAGTACTTC. It encodes CASGPDQGKQETQYF. The genes are TRBV2 and TRBJ2-5; no clear D gene. Per germline, CDR1 SNHLY and CDR2 FYNNEI. The CDR3 loop spans 15 amino acids. With 8 bases removed from V and 2 bases from J, the gap between germline ends came to 18 bases.